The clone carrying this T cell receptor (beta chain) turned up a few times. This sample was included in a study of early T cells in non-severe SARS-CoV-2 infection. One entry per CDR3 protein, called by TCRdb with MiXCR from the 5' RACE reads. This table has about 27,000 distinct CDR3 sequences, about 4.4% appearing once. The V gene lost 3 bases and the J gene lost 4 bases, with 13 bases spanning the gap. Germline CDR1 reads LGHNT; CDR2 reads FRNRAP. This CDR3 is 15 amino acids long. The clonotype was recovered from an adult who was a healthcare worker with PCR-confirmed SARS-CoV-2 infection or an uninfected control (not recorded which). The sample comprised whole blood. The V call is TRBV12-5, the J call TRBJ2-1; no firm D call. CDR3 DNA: TGTGCTAGTGGTTTATCCCCCGGGCGTTACAATGAGCAGTTCTTC. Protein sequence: CASGLSPGRYNEQFF.